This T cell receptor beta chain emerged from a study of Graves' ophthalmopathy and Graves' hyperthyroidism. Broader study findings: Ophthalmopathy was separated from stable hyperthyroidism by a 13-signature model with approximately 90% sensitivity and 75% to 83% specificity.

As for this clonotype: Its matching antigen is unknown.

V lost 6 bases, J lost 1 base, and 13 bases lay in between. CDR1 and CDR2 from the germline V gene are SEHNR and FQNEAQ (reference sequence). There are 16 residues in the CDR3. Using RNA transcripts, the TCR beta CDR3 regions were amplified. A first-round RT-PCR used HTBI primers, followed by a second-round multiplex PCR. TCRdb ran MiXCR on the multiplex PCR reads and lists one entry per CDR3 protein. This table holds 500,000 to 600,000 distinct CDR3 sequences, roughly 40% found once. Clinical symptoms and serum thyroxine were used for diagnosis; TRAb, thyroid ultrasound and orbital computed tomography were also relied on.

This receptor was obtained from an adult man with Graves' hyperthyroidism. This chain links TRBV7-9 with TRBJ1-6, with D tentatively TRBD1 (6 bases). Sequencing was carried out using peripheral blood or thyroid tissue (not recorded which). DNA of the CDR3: TGTGCCAGCAGGCCTACAGGGTTTTCCTATAATTCACCCCTCCACTTT. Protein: CASRPTGFSYNSPLHF. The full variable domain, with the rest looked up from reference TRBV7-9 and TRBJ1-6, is DTGVSQNPRHKITKRGQNVTFRCDPISEHNRLYWYRQTLGQGPEFLTYFQNEAQLEKSRLLSDRFSAERPKGSFSTLEIQRTEQGDSAMYLCASRPTGFSYNSPLHFGNGTRLTVT.